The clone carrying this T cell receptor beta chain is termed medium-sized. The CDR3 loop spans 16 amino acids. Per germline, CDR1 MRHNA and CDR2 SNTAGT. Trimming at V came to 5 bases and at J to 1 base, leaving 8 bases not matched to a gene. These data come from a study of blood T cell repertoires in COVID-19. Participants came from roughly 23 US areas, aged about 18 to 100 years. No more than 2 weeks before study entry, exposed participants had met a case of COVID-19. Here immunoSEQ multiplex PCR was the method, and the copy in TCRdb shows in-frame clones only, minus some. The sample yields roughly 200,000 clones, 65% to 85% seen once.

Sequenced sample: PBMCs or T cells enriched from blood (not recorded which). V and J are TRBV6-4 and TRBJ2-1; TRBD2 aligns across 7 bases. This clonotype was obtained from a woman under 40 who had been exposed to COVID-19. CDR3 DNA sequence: TGTGCCAGCAGTCTTCGGGACTACGCATCCTACAATGAGCAGTTCTTC. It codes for CASSLRDYASYNEQFF.